This entry is about one TCR beta chain. This entry belongs to a study of blood T cell repertoires in COVID-19. TCRdb keeps only in-frame clones here, not all; method: immunoSEQ multiplex PCR. Among 80,000 or so clones listed, around three quarters were seen once. V was shortened by 0 bases and J by 5 bases, with 11 bases between the two germline ends. This CDR3 has 15 amino acids. The V gene's germline CDR1 is SGDLS and CDR2 YYNGEE. This chain connects TRBV9 to TRBJ2-2, with D unresolved. The TCR sequence derives from a man aged 45-65 years with active or convalescent COVID-19. Sequencing was performed on peripheral blood. CDR3 sequence reads: CASSVGPSPTGELFF. In DNA form, the CDR3 reads TGTGCCAGCAGCGTAGGCCCTAGTCCAACCGGGGAGCTGTTTTTT.